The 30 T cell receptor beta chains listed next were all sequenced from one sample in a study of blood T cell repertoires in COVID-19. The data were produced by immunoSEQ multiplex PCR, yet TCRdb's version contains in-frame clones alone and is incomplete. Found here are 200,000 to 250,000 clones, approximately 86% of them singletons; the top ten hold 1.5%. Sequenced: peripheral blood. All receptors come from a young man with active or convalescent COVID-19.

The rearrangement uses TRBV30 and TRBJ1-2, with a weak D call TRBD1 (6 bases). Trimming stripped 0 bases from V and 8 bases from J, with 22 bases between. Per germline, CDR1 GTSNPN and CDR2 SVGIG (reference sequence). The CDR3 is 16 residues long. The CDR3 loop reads CAWSVTPPGHAFGYTF. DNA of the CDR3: TGTGCCTGGAGTGTCACCCCTCCGGGACATGCTTTCGGCTACACCTTC.

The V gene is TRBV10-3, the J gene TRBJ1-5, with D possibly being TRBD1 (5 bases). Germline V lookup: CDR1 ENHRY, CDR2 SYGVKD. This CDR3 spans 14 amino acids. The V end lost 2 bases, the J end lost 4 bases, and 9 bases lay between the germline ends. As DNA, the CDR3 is TGTGCCATCAGTGAGATGACAGCGAATCAGCCCCAGCATTTT. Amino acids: CAISEMTANQPQHF.

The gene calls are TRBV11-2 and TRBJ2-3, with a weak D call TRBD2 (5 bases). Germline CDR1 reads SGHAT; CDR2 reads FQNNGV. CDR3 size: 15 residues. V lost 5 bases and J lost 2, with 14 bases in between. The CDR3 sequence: CASSHRVGNTDTQYF. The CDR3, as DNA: TGTGCCAGCAGCCATCGGGTCGGGAACACAGATACGCAGTATTTT.

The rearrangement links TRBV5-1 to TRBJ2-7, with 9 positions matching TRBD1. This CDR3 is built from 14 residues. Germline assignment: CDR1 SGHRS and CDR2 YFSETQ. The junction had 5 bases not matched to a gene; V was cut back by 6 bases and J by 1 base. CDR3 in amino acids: CASTTGTGSYEQYF. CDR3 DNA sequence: TGCGCCAGCACCACCGGGACAGGGTCCTACGAGCAGTACTTC.

The CDR3 region is CASSVTSVDNEQFF. CDR3 DNA: TGCGCCAGCAGTGTAACTAGCGTAGACAATGAGCAGTTCTTC. The genes are TRBV10-1 and TRBJ2-1; 7 bases line up with TRBD2. CDR3 length equals 14 residues. The V gene end was trimmed by 4 bases and the J gene end by 5 bases; junction bases not matched to a gene: 5. Germline CDR1 WNHNN, CDR2 SYGVQD (reference sequence).

CDR3 nucleotides: TGTGCCAGCAGCTACTCCGCCCTACTAGCGGACTCCTACAATGAGCAGTTCTTC. Translation gives CASSYSALLADSYNEQFF. The rearrangement joins TRBV7-3 to TRBJ2-1; 8 bases agree with TRBD2. This CDR3 has 18 residues. Germline assignment: CDR1 SGHTA and CDR2 FQGTGA. After removal of 4 bases from V and 0 bases from J, the junction contained 11 bases not matched to a gene. Combining the CDR3 with reference TRBV7-3 and TRBJ2-1 gives the whole variable domain GAGVSQTPSNKVTEKGKYVELRCDPISGHTALYWYRQSLGQGPEFLIYFQGTGAADDSGLPNDRFFAVRPEGSVSTLKIQRTERGDSAVYLCASSYSALLADSYNEQFFGPGTRLTVL.

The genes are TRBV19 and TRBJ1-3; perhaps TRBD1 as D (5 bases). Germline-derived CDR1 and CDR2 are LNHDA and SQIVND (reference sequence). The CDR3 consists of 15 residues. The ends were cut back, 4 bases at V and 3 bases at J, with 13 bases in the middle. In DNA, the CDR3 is TGTGCCAGTAGTACTGGGCCAGGGATTGGAAACACCATATATTTT. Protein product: CASSTGPGIGNTIYF.

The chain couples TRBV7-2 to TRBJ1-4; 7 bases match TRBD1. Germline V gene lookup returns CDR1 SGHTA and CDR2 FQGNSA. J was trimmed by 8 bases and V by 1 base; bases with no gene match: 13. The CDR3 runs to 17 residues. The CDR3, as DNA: TGTGCCAGCAGCTTAGAGATTTGGGGACAGTACAGGGAAAAACTGTTTTTT. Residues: CASSLEIWGQYREKLFF.

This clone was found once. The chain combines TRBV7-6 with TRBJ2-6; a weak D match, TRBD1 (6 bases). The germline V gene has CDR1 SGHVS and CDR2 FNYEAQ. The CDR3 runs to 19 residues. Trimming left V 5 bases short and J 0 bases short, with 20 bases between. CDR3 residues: CASSRNDRFLISGANVLTF. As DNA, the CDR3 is TGTGCCAGCAGCCGAAACGACAGGTTCCTCATCTCTGGGGCCAACGTCCTGACTTTC.

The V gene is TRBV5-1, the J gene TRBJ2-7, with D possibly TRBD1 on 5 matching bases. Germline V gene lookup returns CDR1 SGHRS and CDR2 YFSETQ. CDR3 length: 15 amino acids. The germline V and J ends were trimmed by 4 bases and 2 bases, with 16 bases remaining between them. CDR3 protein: CASSPDSNPPYEQYF. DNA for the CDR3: TGCGCCAGCAGCCCCGACAGCAACCCTCCCTACGAGCAGTACTTC.

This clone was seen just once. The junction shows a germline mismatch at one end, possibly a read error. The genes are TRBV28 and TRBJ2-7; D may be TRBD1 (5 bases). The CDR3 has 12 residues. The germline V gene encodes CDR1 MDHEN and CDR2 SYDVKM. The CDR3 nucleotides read TGTGCCAGCAGTTTATACCAGGGCCCGAGCAGATTC. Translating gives CASSLYQGPSRF.

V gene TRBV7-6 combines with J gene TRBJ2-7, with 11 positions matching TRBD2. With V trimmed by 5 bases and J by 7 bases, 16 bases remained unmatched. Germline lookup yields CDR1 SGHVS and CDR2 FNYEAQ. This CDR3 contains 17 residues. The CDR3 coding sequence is TGTGCCAGCAGCCCTTCGATGGGGACTAGCGGAGCCCGGGAGCAGTACTTC. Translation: CASSPSMGTSGAREQYF. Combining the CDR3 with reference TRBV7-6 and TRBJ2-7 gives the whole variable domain GAGVSQSPRYKVTKRGQDVALRCDPISGHVSLYWYRQALGQGPEFLTYFNYEAQQDKSGLPNDRFSAERPEGSISTLTIQRTEQRDSAMYRCASSPSMGTSGAREQYFGPGTRLTVT.

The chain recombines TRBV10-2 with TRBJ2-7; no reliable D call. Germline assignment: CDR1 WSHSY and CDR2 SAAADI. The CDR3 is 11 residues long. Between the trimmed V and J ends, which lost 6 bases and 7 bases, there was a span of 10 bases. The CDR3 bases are TGCGCCAGCAGCCCCTCTCGTGAGCAGTACTTC. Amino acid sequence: CASSPSREQYF.

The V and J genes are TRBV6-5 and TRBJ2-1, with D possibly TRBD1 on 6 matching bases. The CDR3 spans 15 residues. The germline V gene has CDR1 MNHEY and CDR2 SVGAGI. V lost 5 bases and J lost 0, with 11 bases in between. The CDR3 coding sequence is TGTGCCAGCAGTACCGACAGGAGCTCCTACAATGAGCAGTTCTTC. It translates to CASSTDRSSYNEQFF.

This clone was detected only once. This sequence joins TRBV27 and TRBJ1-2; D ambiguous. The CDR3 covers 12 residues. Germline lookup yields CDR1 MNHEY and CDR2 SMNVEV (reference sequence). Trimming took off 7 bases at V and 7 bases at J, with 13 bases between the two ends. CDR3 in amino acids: CASNRGEGGYTF. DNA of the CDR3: TGTGCCAGCAATCGCGGGGAGGGTGGCTACACCTTC.

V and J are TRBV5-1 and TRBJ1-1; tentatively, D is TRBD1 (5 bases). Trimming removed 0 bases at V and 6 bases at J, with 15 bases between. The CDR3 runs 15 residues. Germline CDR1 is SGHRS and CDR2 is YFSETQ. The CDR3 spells CASSLGSGTFPEAFF. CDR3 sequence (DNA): TGCGCCAGCAGCTTGGGGAGCGGGACTTTTCCTGAAGCTTTCTTT.

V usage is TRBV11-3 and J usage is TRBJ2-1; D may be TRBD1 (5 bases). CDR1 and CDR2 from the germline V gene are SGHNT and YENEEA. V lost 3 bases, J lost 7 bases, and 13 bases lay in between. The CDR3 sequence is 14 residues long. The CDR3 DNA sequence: TGTGCCAGCAGCTTGGGGCTGGGGCGGAATGAGCAGTTCTTC. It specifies CASSLGLGRNEQFF.

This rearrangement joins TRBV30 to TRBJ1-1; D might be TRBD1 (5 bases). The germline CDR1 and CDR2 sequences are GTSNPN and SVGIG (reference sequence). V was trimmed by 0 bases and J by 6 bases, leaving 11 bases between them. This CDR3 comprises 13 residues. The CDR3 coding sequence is TGTGCCTGGAGTGTAAAGGGGATTGCTGAAGCTTTCTTT. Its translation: CAWSVKGIAEAFF.

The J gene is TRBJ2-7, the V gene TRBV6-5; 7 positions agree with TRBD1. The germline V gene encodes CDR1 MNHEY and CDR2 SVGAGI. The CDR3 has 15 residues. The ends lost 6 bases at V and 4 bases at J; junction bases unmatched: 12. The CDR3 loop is CASRPSGTDSYEQYF. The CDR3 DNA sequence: TGTGCCAGCAGACCTTCCGGGACAGATTCTTACGAGCAGTACTTC.

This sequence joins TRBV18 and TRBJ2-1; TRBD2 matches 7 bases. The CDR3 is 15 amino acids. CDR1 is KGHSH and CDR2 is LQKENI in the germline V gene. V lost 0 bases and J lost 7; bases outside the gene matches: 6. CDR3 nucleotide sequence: TGTGCCAGCTCACCACCGGGAGGGCAAGGAAATGAGCAGTTCTTC. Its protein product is CASSPPGGQGNEQFF.

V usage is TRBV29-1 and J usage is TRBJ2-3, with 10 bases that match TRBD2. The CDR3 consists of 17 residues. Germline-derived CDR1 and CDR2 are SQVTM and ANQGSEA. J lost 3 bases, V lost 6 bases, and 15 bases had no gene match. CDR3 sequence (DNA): TGCAGCGTCCTGAGAGTGGGACTAGCGCATTTGACAGATACGCAGTATTTT. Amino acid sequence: CSVLRVGLAHLTDTQYF.

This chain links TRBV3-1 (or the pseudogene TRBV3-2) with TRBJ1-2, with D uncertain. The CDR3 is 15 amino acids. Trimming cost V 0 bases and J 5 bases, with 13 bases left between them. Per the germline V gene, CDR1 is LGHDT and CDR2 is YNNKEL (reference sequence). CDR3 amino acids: CASSQDTLPFYGYTF. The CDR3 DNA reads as TGTGCCAGCAGCCAAGACACTCTTCCCTTTTATGGCTACACCTTC.

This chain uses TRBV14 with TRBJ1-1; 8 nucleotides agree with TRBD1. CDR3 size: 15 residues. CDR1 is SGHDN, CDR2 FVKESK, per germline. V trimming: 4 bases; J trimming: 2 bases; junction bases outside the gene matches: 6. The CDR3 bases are TGTGCCAGCAGCCTACGGACAGGGCTCAACACTGAAGCTTTCTTT. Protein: CASSLRTGLNTEAFF.

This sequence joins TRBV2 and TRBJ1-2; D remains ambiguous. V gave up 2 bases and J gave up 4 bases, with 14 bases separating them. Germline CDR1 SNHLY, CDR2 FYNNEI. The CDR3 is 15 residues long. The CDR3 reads CASSEKRQPIYGYTF. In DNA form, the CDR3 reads TGTGCCAGCAGTGAAAAGCGTCAGCCGATCTATGGCTACACCTTC.

The CDR3: CASSQETSGRGGTQYF. As DNA, the CDR3 is TGTGCCAGCAGCCAAGAAACGAGCGGGAGGGGGGGGACGCAGTATTTT. This chain connects TRBV4-2 to TRBJ2-3, with 10 nucleotides matching TRBD2. This CDR3 comprises 16 residues. Germline V lookup: CDR1 LGHNA, CDR2 YNFKEQ. V was clipped by 0 bases and J by 9 bases; unmatched bases: 9.

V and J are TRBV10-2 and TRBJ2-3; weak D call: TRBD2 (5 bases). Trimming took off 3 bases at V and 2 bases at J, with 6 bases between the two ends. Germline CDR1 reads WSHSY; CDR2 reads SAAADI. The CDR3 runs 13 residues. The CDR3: CASSDGDTDTQYF. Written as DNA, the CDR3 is TGCGCCAGCAGTGACGGGGACACAGATACGCAGTATTTT.

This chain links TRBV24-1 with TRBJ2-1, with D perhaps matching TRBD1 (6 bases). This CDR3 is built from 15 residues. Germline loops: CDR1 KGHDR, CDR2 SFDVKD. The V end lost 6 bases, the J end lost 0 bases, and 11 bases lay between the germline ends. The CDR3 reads CATSNRVSSYNEQFF. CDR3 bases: TGTGCCACCAGTAACAGGGTTAGCTCCTACAATGAGCAGTTCTTC.

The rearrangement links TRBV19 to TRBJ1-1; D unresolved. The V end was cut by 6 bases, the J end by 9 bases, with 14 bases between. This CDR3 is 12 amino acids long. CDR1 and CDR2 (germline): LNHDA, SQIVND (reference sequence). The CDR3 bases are TGTGCCAGTAGCTTGGGCGTACATCAAGCTTTCTTT. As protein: CASSLGVHQAFF.

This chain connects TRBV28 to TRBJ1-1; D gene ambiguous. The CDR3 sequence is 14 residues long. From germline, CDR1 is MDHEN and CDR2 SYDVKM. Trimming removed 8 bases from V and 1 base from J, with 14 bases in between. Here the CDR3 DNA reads TGTGCCAGCTTCCCTGGGCCCGGGAACACTGAAGCTTTCTTT. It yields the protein CASFPGPGNTEAFF.

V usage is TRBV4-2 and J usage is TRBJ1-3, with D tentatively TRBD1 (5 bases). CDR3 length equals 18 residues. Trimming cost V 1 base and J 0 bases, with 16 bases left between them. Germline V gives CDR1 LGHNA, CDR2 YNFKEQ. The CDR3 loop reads CASSQADPRVSSGNTIYF. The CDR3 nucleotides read TGTGCCAGCAGCCAAGCCGATCCCAGGGTAAGCTCTGGAAACACCATATATTTT.